The T cell receptor beta chain described here comes from a study of shared clonotypes between healthy human individuals. Germline V gene data show CDR1 as GTSNPN and CDR2 as SVGIG (reference sequence). CDR3 length: 19 residues. With 2 bases clipped from V and 1 base from J, the junction kept 16 bases outside the gene matches. Profiled with immunoSEQ multiplex PCR; TCRdb holds only in-frame clones, not every one. The sample lists approximately 980,000 clones, roughly 72% seen once, with approximately 1.5% in the top ten. The rearrangement uses TRBV30 and TRBJ2-3; the match to TRBD2 covers 9 bases. Source material: memory CD4+ T cells sorted from blood. Specified subset: CD45RA-negative fraction. This receptor was identified in a man between 18 and 35 years old in good health. The CDR3 nucleotides read TGTGCCTGGAGTCGTCTGGCTAGCGGGATACAGAGGCGCACAGATACGCAGTATTTT. It translates to CAWSRLASGIQRRTDTQYF.